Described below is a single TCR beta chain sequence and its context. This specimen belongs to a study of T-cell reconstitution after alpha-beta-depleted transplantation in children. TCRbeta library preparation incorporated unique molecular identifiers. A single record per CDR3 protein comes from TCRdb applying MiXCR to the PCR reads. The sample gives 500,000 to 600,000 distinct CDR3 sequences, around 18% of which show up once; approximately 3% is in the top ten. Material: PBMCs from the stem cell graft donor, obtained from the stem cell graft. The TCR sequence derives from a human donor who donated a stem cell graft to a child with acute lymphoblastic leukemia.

CDR3 loop: CASSDTAGVTDTQYF. The CDR3 DNA reads as TGTGCCAGCAGTGATACAGCGGGAGTGACAGATACGCAGTATTTT. The chain uses TRBV2 and TRBJ2-3; 8 bases fit TRBD2. V trimming: 3 bases; J trimming: 3 bases; junction bases outside the gene matches: 5. Germline CDR1 SNHLY, CDR2 FYNNEI. This CDR3 has 15 residues.